This T cell receptor beta chain was captured in a study of T cell responses to AZD1222 COVID-19 vaccine. On the study more broadly: Recipients boosted at about 4 weeks or about 12 weeks are pooled.

Overall study results and limits: Donors skewed white British and female; clonal diversity was possibly underestimated.

A note on this clone: Its target is not known.

Libraries were prepared by immunoSEQ multiplex PCR; TCRdb keeps only in-frame clonotypes and omits some of them. The sample yields 68,000 or so clones, about 80% seen once. Trimming removed 2 bases at V and 0 bases at J, with 7 bases between. The CDR3 extends over 13 amino acids. The germline gives CDR1 GTSNPN, CDR2 SVGIG (reference sequence). The chain is built from TRBV30 and TRBJ1-2; D is possibly TRBD1 (5 bases). This material consisted of peripheral blood, taken on day 0 of AZD1222 vaccination. This sequence originates from an adult in good health. For the CDR3, the DNA is TGTGCCTGGAGTCGACAGTCTAACTATGGCTACACCTTC. Translated: CAWSRQSNYGYTF.